The T cell receptor beta chain under discussion was sequenced for a study of PD-1 blockade in classical Hodgkin lymphoma. All patients experienced relapse after autologous stem cell transplantation, and brentuximab vedotin exposure was variable. The CDR3 sequence is 16 residues long. V trimming: 0 bases; J trimming: 5 bases; junction bases outside the gene matches: 9. Per the germline V gene, CDR1 is SGHRS and CDR2 is YFSETQ. Generated by immunoSEQ multiplex PCR, the TCRdb table keeps only in-frame clones and is missing some. Here the sample spans more than 90,000 clones, approximately 80% being singletons.

V is TRBV5-1 and J is TRBJ2-7, with 9 bases aligning to TRBD2. The TCR was taken from a human donor with classical Hodgkin lymphoma. The source was peripheral blood mononuclear cells (PBMCs), collected before the second cycle of nivolumab. This CDR3 reads CASSLGTSGGGDEQYF. The CDR3 bases are TGCGCCAGCAGCTTGGGGACCTCCGGCGGGGGGGACGAGCAGTACTTC.